This T cell receptor beta chain was recovered during a study of T cell repertoires in cytomegalovirus infection. Turning to the study itself: Selected CMV epitopes included recently identified HLA-C-restricted ones as well as well-studied HLA-B-restricted ones. Matching HLA type, along with CMV infection, was indicated by public TCR beta signatures.

Notes on the study in general: The study found HLA-C-restricted CMV-specific TCR beta clonotypes dominating the ex vivo response. People with CMV and the relevant HLA were identified by cumulative public TCR beta family frequency.

From the reads, TCRdb called clonotypes with MiXCR, one entry per CDR3 protein. The table has around 570,000 distinct CDR3 sequences, just under 40% seen once. Germline loops: CDR1 MNHNY, CDR2 SVGAGI (reference sequence). The CDR3 runs 16 residues. The J segment lost 2 bases and the V segment lost 8 bases, leaving 11 bases of the junction unmatched. Of note for this clonotype: Its antigen is not known.

The source of this sequence is a human donor in good health (CMV status not recorded). Some clones in this sample may be carry-over from other donors' samples. The V gene is TRBV6-6, the J gene TRBJ2-3; TRBD2 matches 9 bases. The material sequenced was cultured PBMCs, taken from culture after CMV antigen stimulation. Written as DNA, the CDR3 is TGTGCCAGCCACAAGAGGCTAGCGGGGCTCACAGATACGCAGTATTTT. Protein product: CASHKRLAGLTDTQYF.